The clone carrying this T cell receptor beta chain was recorded a few times. Trimming took 5 bases from V and 1 from J; bases not matched to a gene: 6. Germline-derived CDR1 and CDR2 are SGHDT and YYEEEE. This CDR3 has 15 amino acids. These data originate in a study of response to subunit inactivated influenza vaccine. TCRdb re-called the RT-PCR reads through MiXCR, storing one row per CDR3 protein. The sample consists of about 800,000 distinct CDR3 sequences, 21% of them appearing once. Sample: PBMCs from blood, taken approximately 5 days after vaccination. This chain connects TRBV5-6 to TRBJ2-3; 8 positions agree with TRBD2. The clonotype originates from a man in his fifties who received an inactivated influenza vaccine. The CDR3 bases are TGTGCCAGCAGTCCGGGACTAGTCCGCACAGATACGCAGTATTTT. Its translation: CASSPGLVRTDTQYF.